This record looks at one T cell receptor (beta chain) sequence and its context. The antigen is undetermined. Deletions cut 2 bases from V and 8 bases from J, with 6 bases between. CDR1 is MNHNS and CDR2 is SASEGT in the germline V gene. The CDR3 consists of 11 residues. This sample is drawn from a study of T cells in localized non-small cell lung cancer. General study points: Clonality peaked in uninvolved adjacent lung rather than tumor.

Here immunoSEQ multiplex PCR was the method, and the copy in TCRdb shows in-frame clones only, minus some. The repertoire holds over 20,000 clones, with over 75% as singletons. This TCR derives from a male donor older than 55 with stage I squamous cell lung carcinoma. Sequencing used peripheral blood, obtained before any cancer treatment. The V gene is TRBV6-1, the J gene TRBJ1-2; D is unresolved. CDR3 sequence: CASSERGGYTF. Here the CDR3 DNA reads TGTGCCAGCAGTGAACGCGGGGGCTACACCTTC.